A selection of T cell receptor beta chains follows, all from one sample in a study of long-term antiretroviral therapy in people with HIV. Clones were sequenced by immunoSEQ multiplex PCR, and TCRdb holds only the in-frame ones, with some missing. The sample carries about 23,000 clones, 82% recorded once. Sequencing was performed on unsorted PBMCs, taken 0.3 years after starting antiretroviral therapy. Every receptor here comes from a middle-aged man with HIV. Both conserved end residues are part of each CDR3. D genes are given only for firm matches. Clone sizes are given selectively: once, few, many, or a class where the clone is expanded.

TRBD1	TRBJ2-7	NA	TRBV6-5	CASSYDRGTWEQYF	TGTGCCAGCAGTTACGACAGGGGGACATGGGAGCAGTACTTC
NA	TRBJ1-1	NA	TRBV5-8	CASSLEGNEAFF	TGTGCCAGCAGCTTGGAAGGGAATGAAGCTTTCTTT
NA	TRBJ1-2	NA	TRBV14	CASSQLKGWNYGYTF	TGTGCCAGCAGCCAATTAAAGGGGTGGAACTATGGCTACACCTTC
TRBD2	TRBJ2-3	NA	TRBV10-3	CAISASGSSTDTQYF	TGTGCCATCAGTGCTAGCGGTTCTAGCACAGATACGCAGTATTTT
NA	TRBJ2-3	once	TRBV2	CASRGGGVGVPAHRTDTQYF	TGTGCCAGCAGGGGAGGGGGTGTAGGTGTCCCGGCCCACAGGACAGATACGCAGTATTTT
NA	TRBJ1-3	NA	TRBV2	CASSGGSSGNTIYF	TGTGCCAGCAGTGGGGGGAGCTCTGGAAACACCATATATTTT
TRBD1	TRBJ2-7	NA	TRBV7-9	CASSPDREIYEQYF	TGTGCCAGCAGCCCGGACAGGGAAATCTACGAGCAGTACTTC
TRBD2	TRBJ2-3	NA	TRBV4-1	CASSYRASGGAEDTQYF	TGCGCCAGCAGCTACCGGGCTAGCGGGGGGGCAGAAGATACGCAGTATTTT
NA	TRBJ2-7	NA	TRBV7-2	CASSLVLNEQYF	TGTGCCAGCAGCTTAGTATTGAACGAGCAGTACTTC
NA	TRBJ2-2	NA	TRBV2	CASNRDMGTGELFF	TGTGCCAGCAACCGGGACATGGGAACCGGGGAGCTGTTTTTT
TRBD1	TRBJ1-3	once	TRBV30	CACPEQGAPGNTIYF	TGTGCCTGCCCCGAACAGGGGGCGCCTGGAAACACCATATATTTT
NA	TRBJ2-7	NA	TRBV30	CAWRGVGEQYF	TGTGCCTGGAGGGGGGTGGGCGAGCAGTACTTC
NA	TRBJ2-7	once	TRBV11-2	CASSLGGQSYEQYF	TGTGCCAGCAGCTTAGGCGGGCAGTCCTACGAGCAGTACTTC
NA	TRBJ2-2	NA	TRBV5-5	CASNQIGGGELFF	TGTGCCAGCAACCAGATAGGGGGCGGGGAGCTGTTTTTT
TRBD1	TRBJ1-2	NA	TRBV27	CARQGNSDYGYTF	TGTGCCAGACAGGGGAACTCGGACTATGGCTACACCTTC
NA	TRBJ2-5	NA	TRBV9	CASSPPFAASATQYF	TGTGCCAGCAGCCCTCCGTTCGCGGCGTCGGCGACCCAGTACTTC
TRBD1	TRBJ2-3	NA	TRBV10-1	CASSGDRASTDTQYF	TGCGCCAGCAGCGGGGACAGGGCTAGCACAGATACGCAGTATTTT
TRBD2	TRBJ2-3	NA	TRBV5-4	CASSLALLAGGTDTQYF	TGTGCCAGCAGCTTGGCATTGCTAGCGGGGGGGACAGATACGCAGTATTTT
NA	TRBJ2-7	NA	TRBV28	CASSLYPLQGYEQYF	TGTGCCAGCAGTTTATATCCCCTACAGGGCTACGAGCAGTACTTC
TRBD1	TRBJ2-2	NA	TRBV23-1	CASWPGQGPGELFF	TGCGCCAGCTGGCCGGGACAGGGGCCCGGGGAGCTGTTTTTT
NA	TRBJ2-1	NA	TRBV4-1	CASSHAGRGPHNEQFF	TGCGCCAGCAGCCACGCGGGGAGGGGGCCGCACAATGAGCAGTTCTTC
NA	TRBJ1-5	medium-sized	TRBV19	CASSWGHSNQPQHF	TGTGCCAGTAGTTGGGGGCACAGCAATCAGCCCCAGCATTTT
TRBD1	TRBJ2-7	NA	TRBV28	CASSFVPRDRATYEQYF	TGTGCCAGCAGTTTCGTCCCCCGGGACAGGGCAACCTACGAGCAGTACTTC
TRBD1	TRBJ1-5	NA	TRBV11-2	CASSPRQGLGDQPQHF	TGTGCCAGCAGCCCGCGACAGGGGCTGGGGGATCAGCCCCAGCATTTT
NA	TRBJ2-3	NA	TRBV7-2	CASSTQDTQYF	TGTGCCAGCAGCACTCAAGATACGCAGTATTTT
NA	TRBJ2-7	NA	TRBV2	CASSKQIIRAYEQYF	TGTGCCAGCAGCAAACAGATCATCCGCGCCTACGAGCAGTACTTC
NA	TRBJ2-1	NA	TRBV29-1	CSVEVRRASYNEQFF	TGCAGCGTTGAAGTAAGGAGGGCATCCTACAATGAGCAGTTCTTC
TRBD1	TRBJ1-6	NA	TRBV28	CASSWTGVILPLHF	TGTGCCAGCAGTTGGACAGGGGTCATTTTACCCCTCCACTTT
NA	TRBJ1-5	NA	TRBV30	CAWSVKASNQPQHF	TGTGCCTGGAGTGTCAAGGCTAGCAATCAGCCCCAGCATTTT
NA	TRBJ2-7	NA	TRBV9	CASSVTDSGSYEQYF	TGTGCCAGCAGCGTAACCGACAGTGGGTCCTACGAGCAGTACTTC
TRBD1	TRBJ1-5	NA	TRBV19	CASSLQTGSNQPQHF	TGTGCCAGTAGTTTACAGACAGGGAGCAATCAGCCCCAGCATTTT
NA	TRBJ2-7	NA	TRBV6-1	CASSGVTYEQYF	TGTGCCAGCAGTGGAGTTACCTACGAGCAGTACTTC
NA	TRBJ1-2	NA	TRBV28	CASSSVGGRGTNYGYTF	TGTGCCAGCAGTTCCGTGGGGGGCCGCGGAACTAACTATGGCTACACCTTC
NA	TRBJ2-3	NA	TRBV18	CASSPNQGDTQYF	TGTGCCAGCTCCCCCAACCAGGGAGATACGCAGTATTTT
TRBD2	TRBJ2-7	NA	TRBV7-2	CASSLVSGRGEQYF	TGTGCCAGCAGCTTAGTTAGCGGGAGGGGTGAGCAGTACTTC
TRBD2	TRBJ2-7	once	TRBV28	CASSFSLAGYYEQYF	TGTGCCAGCAGTTTTTCGCTAGCGGGCTACTACGAGCAGTACTTC
TRBD1	TRBJ2-1	medium-sized	TRBV29-1	CSVGGQSSSYNEQFF	TGCAGCGTTGGGGGACAGTCGAGCTCCTACAATGAGCAGTTCTTC
TRBD1	TRBJ1-5	NA	TRBV9	CASSESGGIKPQHF	TGTGCCAGCAGCGAGTCAGGGGGCATCAAGCCCCAGCATTTT
NA	TRBJ2-7	NA	TRBV19	CASSPRRDRFYEQYF	TGTGCCAGTAGTCCCCGCCGAGACAGATTCTACGAGCAGTACTTC
TRBD1	TRBJ1-4	NA	TRBV19	CASSPRTGGKAPFF	TGTGCCAGTAGTCCACGGACAGGGGGAAAGGCTCCGTTTTTT
NA	TRBJ2-7	NA	TRBV28	CASTVRGEQYF	TGTGCCAGCACAGTTAGGGGCGAGCAGTACTTC
NA	TRBJ2-5	NA	TRBV7-9	CASSLARLETQYF	TGTGCCAGCAGCTTAGCTAGGCTAGAGACCCAGTACTTC
NA	TRBJ2-3	NA	TRBV2	CASYPTRDTQYF	TGTGCCAGCTACCCAACCCGGGATACGCAGTATTTT
TRBD1	TRBJ2-2	NA	TRBV10-3	CAISTGQGGIGELFF	TGTGCCATCAGCACCGGACAGGGGGGGATCGGGGAGCTGTTTTTT
TRBD1	TRBJ2-7	NA	TRBV5-1	CASSLDRGLDEQYF	TGCGCCAGCAGCTTGGACAGGGGGCTGGACGAGCAGTACTTC
NA	TRBJ1-3	NA	TRBV4-3	CASSQGVPHSGNTIYF	TGCGCCAGCAGCCAAGGGGTCCCCCACTCTGGAAACACCATATATTTT
TRBD1	TRBJ1-2	medium-sized	TRBV7-6	CASSLATGGRDGYTF	TGTGCCAGCAGCTTAGCCACAGGGGGCAGGGATGGCTACACCTTC
NA	TRBJ2-2	NA	TRBV4-3	CASSQESWRGGGELFF	TGCGCCAGCAGCCAAGAAAGTTGGAGGGGGGGCGGGGAGCTGTTTTTT